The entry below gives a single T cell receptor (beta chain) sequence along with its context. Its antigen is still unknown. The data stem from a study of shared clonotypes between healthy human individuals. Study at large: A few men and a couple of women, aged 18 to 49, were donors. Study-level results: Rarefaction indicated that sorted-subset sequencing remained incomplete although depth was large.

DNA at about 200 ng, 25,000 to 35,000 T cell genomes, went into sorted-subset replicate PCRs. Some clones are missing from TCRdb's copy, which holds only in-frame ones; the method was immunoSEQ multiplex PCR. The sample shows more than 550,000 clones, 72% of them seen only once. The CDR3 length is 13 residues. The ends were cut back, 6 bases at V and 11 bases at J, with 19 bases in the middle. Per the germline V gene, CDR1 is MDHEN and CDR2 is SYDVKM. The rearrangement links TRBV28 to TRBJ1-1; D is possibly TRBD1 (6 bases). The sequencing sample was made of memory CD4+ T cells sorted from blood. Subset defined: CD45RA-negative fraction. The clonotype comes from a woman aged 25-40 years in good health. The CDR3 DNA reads TGTGCCAGCAGACAACCCGGGACAAACGAGGCTTTCTTT. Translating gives CASRQPGTNEAFF.